These 26 T cell receptor beta chains were sequenced from one sample in a study of Graves' ophthalmopathy and Graves' hyperthyroidism. The TCR beta CDR3 regions underwent amplification from RNA transcripts. HTBI primers primed a first-round RT-PCR, and a second-round multiplex PCR followed. MiXCR was run by TCRdb on the multiplex PCR reads, yielding one entry per CDR3 protein. Of over a million distinct CDR3 sequences listed, about two fifths are singletons. Sequences were obtained from peripheral blood or thyroid tissue (not recorded which). The receptors were gathered from an adult man with Graves' hyperthyroidism.

The chain joins TRBV5-1 to TRBJ1-6, with 8 bases fitting TRBD1. The J segment lost 7 bases and the V segment lost 1 base, leaving 4 bases of the junction unmatched. The CDR3 is made up of 15 amino acids. The germline V gene has CDR1 SGHRS and CDR2 YFSETQ. The CDR3 reads CASSLQQGGNSPLHF. DNA for the CDR3: TGCGCCAGCAGCTTGCAACAGGGGGGCAATTCACCCCTCCACTTT.

Remarks on this clonotype: One base away lies a much larger clone, so this may be a sequencing read error. This chain uses TRBV5-1 with TRBJ1-1; D gene ambiguous. CDR3 length: 14 amino acids. CDR1 SGHRS and CDR2 YFSETQ come from the germline V gene. V lost 4 bases, J lost 1 base, and 11 bases lay in between. Here the CDR3 reads CASSVHNKNTEAFF. The CDR3 DNA reads TGCGCCAGCAGCGTCCACAACAAGAACACTGAAGCTTTCTTT. Filled out from reference TRBV5-1 and TRBJ1-1, the complete variable domain reads KAGVTQTPRYLIKTRGQQVTLSCSPISGHRSVSWYQQTPGQGLQFLFEYFSETQRNKGNFPGRFSGRQFSNSRSEMNVSTLELGDSALYLCASSVHNKNTEAFFGQGTRLTVV.

The rearrangement uses TRBV2 and TRBJ1-3; D is perhaps TRBD1 (5 bases). The CDR3 is made up of 15 amino acids. Germline loops: CDR1 SNHLY, CDR2 FYNNEI. V was shortened by 8 bases and J by 0 bases, with 14 bases between the two germline ends. The CDR3 coding sequence is TGTGCCAGCTCACCCCCCGGGGCCTCTGGAAACACCATATATTTT. This encodes CASSPPGASGNTIYF.

This chain connects TRBV6-6 to TRBJ2-7; the D call may be TRBD1 or TRBD2 (6 bases each). The J call may be incorrect, as the DNA end agrees better with TRBJ2-1. The germline V gene has CDR1 MNHNY and CDR2 SVGAGI (reference sequence). The CDR3 spans 16 residues. The CDR3 here is CASSQTGASPYNEQFF. DNA for the CDR3: TGTGCCAGCAGCCAGACGGGGGCGAGTCCTTACAATGAGCAGTTCTTC.

The V call is TRBV20-1, the J call TRBJ2-2, with 11 bases lining up with TRBD1. CDR1 is DFQATT and CDR2 is SNEGSKA in the germline V gene (reference sequence). The CDR3 is 17 amino acids. V gave up 3 bases and J gave up 5 bases; unmatched junction bases: 11. This chain's CDR3 is CSASGTGGRVTTGELFF. Here the CDR3 DNA reads TGCAGTGCTAGCGGGACAGGGGGTAGGGTGACGACCGGGGAGCTGTTTTTT.

V gene TRBV7-9 combines with J gene TRBJ2-5; 8 bases fit TRBD1. V lost 5 bases and J lost 1; bases outside the gene matches: 9. This CDR3 is built from 16 residues. CDR1 and CDR2 (germline): SEHNR, FQNEAQ (reference sequence). This CDR3 reads CASSPWDRSSQETQYF. The CDR3 DNA sequence: TGTGCCAGCAGCCCTTGGGACAGGTCGTCCCAAGAGACCCAGTACTTC.

In this sample, this clonotype turned up many times. The chain uses TRBV10-2 and TRBJ1-5; D not certain. Trimming pared 3 bases from V and 6 bases from J, leaving 15 bases between. The CDR3 is made up of 15 amino acids. Germline-derived CDR1 and CDR2 are WSHSY and SAAADI. For the CDR3, the DNA is TGCGCCAGCAGTGATGGGAAAGGGCGTATTCAGCCCCAGCATTTT. Translation gives CASSDGKGRIQPQHF.

The rearrangement joins TRBV12-3 or TRBV12-4 to TRBJ1-6; 7 bases map to TRBD1. The CDR3 extends over 15 amino acids. J was trimmed by 9 bases and V by 5 bases; bases with no gene match: 10. The CDR3 sequence is CASSPLDRDSSPLHF. The CDR3 bases are TGTGCCAGCAGTCCCCTAGACAGGGATAGTTCACCCCTCCACTTT.

The rearrangement links TRBV2 to TRBJ1-2; perhaps TRBD1 as D (6 bases). Per germline, CDR1 SNHLY and CDR2 FYNNEI. V lost 5 bases and J 2 bases, leaving 15 bases between the germline ends. The length of the CDR3 is 15 residues. Here the CDR3 DNA reads TGTGCCAGCAGTCCGGGACAACGGGGCAACTATGGCTACACCTTC. Translation: CASSPGQRGNYGYTF.

This clonotype occurred many times. The V and J genes are TRBV5-1 and TRBJ2-7; the match to TRBD2 covers 8 bases. V lost 3 bases to trimming and J lost 0 bases; unmatched junction nucleotides: 8. This CDR3 region has 16 residues. Germline V lookup: CDR1 SGHRS, CDR2 YFSETQ. The CDR3 DNA reads as TGCGCCAGCAGCTGGGACCTAGCGGGCAACTCCTACGAGCAGTACTTC. Its protein product is CASSWDLAGNSYEQYF.

This clonotype was counted between two and nine times. The chain joins TRBV5-1 to TRBJ1-1; no clear D. The CDR3 is made up of 15 amino acids. CDR1 SGHRS and CDR2 YFSETQ come from the germline V gene. With 4 bases removed from V and 1 base from J, the gap between germline ends came to 14 bases. The CDR3 protein is CASSPWTVENTEAFF. The DNA of the CDR3 is TGCGCCAGCAGCCCATGGACGGTGGAGAACACTGAAGCTTTCTTT.

In this sample, this clonotype turned up a few times. The chain combines TRBV6-6 with TRBJ2-7; TRBD1 matches at 9 bases. This CDR3 spans 14 amino acids. Per germline, CDR1 MNHNY and CDR2 SVGAGI (reference sequence). Germline trimming cut 6 bases from V and 7 bases from J; bases unmatched to any gene: 10. CDR3 DNA: TGTGCCAGCAGCCGGACCGGGACAGGGTGGGAGCAGTACTTC. Translated, it gives CASSRTGTGWEQYF.

This clonotype was counted only a few times. J is TRBJ1-5 and V is TRBV20-1; D is uncertain. Trimming cost V 0 bases and J 0 bases, with 6 bases left between them. There are 14 residues in the CDR3. The germline V gene encodes CDR1 DFQATT and CDR2 SNEGSKA (reference sequence). CDR3 protein: CSARDGYSNQPQHF. The CDR3 nucleotides are TGCAGTGCTAGAGATGGGTATAGCAATCAGCCCCAGCATTTT.

This clonotype was seen many times. The V call is TRBV11-2, the J call TRBJ2-5; 8 positions match TRBD2. Germline V gives CDR1 SGHAT, CDR2 FQNNGV. With 5 bases clipped from V and 5 bases from J, the junction kept 10 bases outside the gene matches. This CDR3 spans 15 amino acids. The CDR3 reads CASSPGTSIRETQYF. The CDR3 coding sequence is TGTGCCAGCAGCCCCGGGACTAGTATCCGGGAGACCCAGTACTTC.

The rearrangement joins TRBV11-2 to TRBJ2-7, with 15 bases lining up with TRBD2. Germline values: CDR1 SGHAT, CDR2 FQNNGV. V shed 5 bases, J shed 2 bases, and the junction held 16 bases outside the gene matches. This CDR3 spans 20 amino acids. The chain's CDR3 is CASSQVTGLAGGRTPYEQYF. DNA for the CDR3: TGTGCCAGCAGCCAGGTCACGGGACTAGCGGGAGGCCGAACCCCCTACGAGCAGTACTTC.

The chain links TRBV7-7 to TRBJ2-7; 7 bases map to TRBD2. CDR3 length: 14 residues. Unmatched junction bases numbered 12, after V lost 10 bases and J lost 3 bases. Looked up from germline, CDR1 is SSHAT and CDR2 is FNYEAQ (reference sequence). CDR3 in amino acids: CATHPGTTNYEQYF. CDR3 bases: TGTGCCACGCATCCCGGGACTACAAACTACGAGCAGTACTTC.

The V gene is TRBV7-2, the J gene TRBJ1-3; D is uncertain. CDR1 is SGHTA and CDR2 is FQGNSA in the germline V gene. CDR3 length: 16 residues. The V end was cut by 0 bases, the J end by 3 bases, with 12 bases between. The CDR3 sequence: CASSLAAGRDGNTIYF. DNA for the CDR3: TGTGCCAGCAGCTTAGCCGCGGGGAGAGATGGAAACACCATATATTTT.

Remarks on this clonotype: This may be a read error, as it is one base from a much larger clone. The conserved phenylalanine or tryptophan is not found at the CDR3 terminus, so this likely reflects a read error. The gene calls are TRBV7-2 and TRBJ2-7, with a weak D call TRBD1 (6 bases). V lost 2 bases, J lost 5 bases, and 10 bases lay in between. CDR1 and CDR2 (germline): SGHTA, FQGNSA. The CDR3 consists of 13 residues. The chain's CDR3 is CASSLTGSDEQYC. As DNA, the CDR3 is TGTGCCAGCAGCTTAACAGGGTCTGACGAGCAGTACTGC.

This chain links TRBV9 with TRBJ2-2; D is uncertain. Deletions cut 0 bases from V and 9 bases from J, with 15 bases between. Germline V gene lookup returns CDR1 SGDLS and CDR2 YYNGEE. This CDR3 spans 15 amino acids. CDR3: CASSVDELQLRELFF. The CDR3 nucleotides read TGTGCCAGCAGCGTAGACGAGTTACAGTTACGGGAGCTGTTTTTT.

On this clonotype: A single base separates this from a much larger clone, so it may be a read error. The V call is TRBV12-3 or TRBV12-4, the J call TRBJ1-2; D is perhaps TRBD1 (5 bases). This CDR3 spans 13 amino acids. The CDR3 is CVSSLSGTGGYTF. CDR3 DNA: TGTGTCAGCAGTTTATCAGGGACGGGTGGCTACACCTTC.

This clonotype has a single count. The rearrangement uses TRBV10-3 and TRBJ2-5; TRBD1 matches 9 bases. The V segment lost 6 bases and the J segment 0 bases; nucleotides outside the gene matches: 5. Per the germline V gene, CDR1 is ENHRY and CDR2 is SYGVKD. The CDR3 consists of 15 residues. The CDR3 spells CAIRPGQGYQETQYF. In DNA form, the CDR3 reads TGTGCCATCAGACCGGGACAGGGATACCAAGAGACCCAGTACTTC.

The chain is built from TRBV20-1 and TRBJ1-6; D may be TRBD1 (5 bases). The CDR3 is 14 amino acids. Trimming removed 6 bases at V and 7 bases at J, with 16 bases between. CDR1 is DFQATT, CDR2 SNEGSKA, per germline (reference sequence). The CDR3 nucleotides are TGCAGTGCCAGTGGAGGACACCTAAATTCACCCCTCCACTTT. Its translation: CSASGGHLNSPLHF.

This clonotype was detected many times. This sequence joins TRBV7-2 and TRBJ2-7; no firm D call. The V and J ends lost 5 bases and 2 bases respectively, with 10 bases between them. Looked up from germline, CDR1 is SGHTA and CDR2 is FQGNSA. The CDR3 consists of 13 residues. The CDR3 sequence is CASSPDPTYEQYF. The CDR3 DNA reads TGTGCCAGCAGCCCAGACCCCACCTACGAGCAGTACTTC. Combining the CDR3 with reference TRBV7-2 and TRBJ2-7 gives the whole variable domain GAGVSQSPSNKVTEKGKDVELRCDPISGHTALYWYRQSLGQGLEFLIYFQGNSAPDKSGLPSDRFSAERTGGSVSTLTIQRTQQEDSAVYLCASSPDPTYEQYFGPGTRLTVT.

A word on this clonotype: An end of the junction does not agree with germline; a read error may underlie this. V is TRBV7-2 and J is TRBJ2-7; 9 bases are a match to TRBD2. Per the germline V gene, CDR1 is SGHTA and CDR2 is FQGNSA. The CDR3 loop spans 16 amino acids. The CDR3 is CASRLSSGSTTGELYF. The CDR3, as DNA: TGTGCCAGCAGACTGAGTAGCGGGAGCACCACCGGGGAGCTGTACTTC. Supplemented by reference TRBV7-2 and TRBJ2-7, the full variable domain reads GAGVSQSPSNKVTEKGKDVELRCDPISGHTALYWYRQSLGQGLEFLIYFQGNSAPDKSGLPSDRFSAERTGGSVSTLTIQRTQQEDSAVYLCASRLSSGSTTGELYFGPGTRLTVT.

The rearrangement links TRBV9 to TRBJ1-6, with D hard to call. The CDR3 is made up of 13 amino acids. Germline-derived CDR1 and CDR2 are SGDLS and YYNGEE. Between the trimmed V and J ends, which lost 4 bases and 10 bases, there was a span of 12 bases. The CDR3, as DNA: TGTGCCAGCAGCATAGGGCCCGGCTCACCCCTCCACTTT. It yields the protein CASSIGPGSPLHF.

This clonotype has ten or more counts. The rearrangement links TRBV7-2 to TRBJ1-3; D unclear. Per the germline V gene, CDR1 is SGHTA and CDR2 is FQGNSA. CDR3 length: 14 amino acids. The V end lost 3 bases, the J end lost 4 bases, and 10 bases lay between the germline ends. For the CDR3, the DNA is TGTGCCAGCAGCTTCGGAGGGTCAGGAAACACCATATATTTT. It yields the protein CASSFGGSGNTIYF.